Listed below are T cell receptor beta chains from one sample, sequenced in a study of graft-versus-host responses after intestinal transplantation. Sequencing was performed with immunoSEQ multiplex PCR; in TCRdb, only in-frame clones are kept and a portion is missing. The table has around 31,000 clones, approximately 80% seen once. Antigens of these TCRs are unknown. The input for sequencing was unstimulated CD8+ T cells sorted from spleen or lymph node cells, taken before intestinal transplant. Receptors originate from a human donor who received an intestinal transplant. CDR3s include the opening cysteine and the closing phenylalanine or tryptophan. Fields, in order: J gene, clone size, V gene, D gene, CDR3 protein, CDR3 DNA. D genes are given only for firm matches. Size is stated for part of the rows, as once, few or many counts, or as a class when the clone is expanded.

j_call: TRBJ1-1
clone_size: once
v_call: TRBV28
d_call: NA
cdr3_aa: CASSLQGLNTEAFF
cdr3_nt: TGTGCCAGCAGTTTACAGGGATTGAACACTGAAGCTTTCTTT

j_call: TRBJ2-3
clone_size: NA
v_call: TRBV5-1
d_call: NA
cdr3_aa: CASSSVSTDTQYF
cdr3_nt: TGCGCCAGCAGTAGTGTTAGCACAGATACGCAGTATTTT

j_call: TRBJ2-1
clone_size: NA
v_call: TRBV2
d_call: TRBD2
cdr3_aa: CASQGLVYNEQFF
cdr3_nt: TGTGCCAGCCAGGGACTAGTGTACAATGAGCAGTTCTTC

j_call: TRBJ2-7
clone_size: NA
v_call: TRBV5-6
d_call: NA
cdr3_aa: CASSLGLAFPYEQYF
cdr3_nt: TGTGCCAGCAGCTTGGGGCTAGCGTTCCCCTACGAGCAGTACTTC

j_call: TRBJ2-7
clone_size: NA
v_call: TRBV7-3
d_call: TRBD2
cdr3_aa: CASSFSGRAGERAYEQYF
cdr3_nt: TGTGCCAGCAGCTTTAGCGGGAGGGCGGGAGAACGGGCCTACGAGCAGTACTTC

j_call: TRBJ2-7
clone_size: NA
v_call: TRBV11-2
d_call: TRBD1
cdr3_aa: CASSLGQGGVGSYEQYF
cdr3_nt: TGTGCCAGCAGCCTAGGACAGGGGGGGGTCGGCTCCTACGAGCAGTACTTC

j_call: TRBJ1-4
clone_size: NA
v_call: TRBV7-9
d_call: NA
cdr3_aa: CASGKYGDNEKLFF
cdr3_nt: TGTGCCAGCGGAAAGTACGGGGATAATGAAAAACTGTTTTTT

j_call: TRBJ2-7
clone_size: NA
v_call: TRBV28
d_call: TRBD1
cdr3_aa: CASQHTRDREGYEQYF
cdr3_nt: TGTGCCAGCCAACACACGAGGGACAGGGAGGGCTACGAGCAGTACTTC

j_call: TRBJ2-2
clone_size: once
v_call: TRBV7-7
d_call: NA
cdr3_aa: CASSDLWAINTGELFF
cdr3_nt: TGTGCCAGCAGCGACCTGTGGGCGATCAACACCGGGGAGCTGTTTTTT

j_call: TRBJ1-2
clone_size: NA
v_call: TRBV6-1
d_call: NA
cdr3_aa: CATGTGRLTNYGYTF
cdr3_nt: TGTGCCACCGGGACTGGGAGGCTCACTAACTATGGCTACACCTTC

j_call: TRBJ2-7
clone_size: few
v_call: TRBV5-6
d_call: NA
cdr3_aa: CASSLGETIYEQYF
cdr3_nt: TGTGCCAGCAGCTTGGGGGAGACCATCTACGAGCAGTACTTC

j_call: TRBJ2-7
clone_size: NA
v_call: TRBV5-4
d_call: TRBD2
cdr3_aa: CASSWTGGGEYEQYF
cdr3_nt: TGTGCCAGCAGTTGGACGGGCGGGGGAGAGTACGAGCAGTACTTC

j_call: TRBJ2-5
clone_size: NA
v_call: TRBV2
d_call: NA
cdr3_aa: CASTIDYQETQYF
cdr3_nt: TGTGCCAGCACTATCGACTACCAAGAGACCCAGTACTTC

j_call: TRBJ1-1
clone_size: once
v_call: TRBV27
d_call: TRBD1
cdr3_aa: CASSPGTGGPRNTEAFF
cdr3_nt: TGTGCCAGCAGTCCGGGGACAGGGGGCCCCCGGAACACTGAAGCTTTCTTT

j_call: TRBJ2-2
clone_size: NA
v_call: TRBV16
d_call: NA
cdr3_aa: CASSQLKLTGELFF
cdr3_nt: TGTGCCAGCAGCCAACTCAAACTGACCGGGGAGCTGTTTTTT

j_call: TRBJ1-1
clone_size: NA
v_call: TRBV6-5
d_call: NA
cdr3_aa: CASSYSTGVEAFF
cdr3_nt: TGTGCCAGCAGTTACTCGACAGGTGTGGAAGCTTTCTTT

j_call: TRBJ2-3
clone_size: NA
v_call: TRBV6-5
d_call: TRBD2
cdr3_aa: CAAGASGFTDTQYF
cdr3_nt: TGTGCCGCCGGGGCTAGCGGATTCACAGATACGCAGTATTTT

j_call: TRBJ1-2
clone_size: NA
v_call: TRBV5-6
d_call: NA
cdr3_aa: CASSSPGQRANYGYTF
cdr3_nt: TGTGCCAGCAGCTCCCCAGGGCAGCGAGCTAACTATGGCTACACCTTC

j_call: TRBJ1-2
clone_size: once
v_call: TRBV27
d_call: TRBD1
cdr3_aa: CASTLRTGGGYGYTF
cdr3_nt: TGTGCCAGCACCCTTCGGACAGGGGGAGGATATGGCTACACCTTC

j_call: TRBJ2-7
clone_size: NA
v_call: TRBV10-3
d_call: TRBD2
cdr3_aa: CAISALSGISYEQYF
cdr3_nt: TGTGCCATCAGTGCACTTAGCGGGATCTCCTACGAGCAGTACTTC

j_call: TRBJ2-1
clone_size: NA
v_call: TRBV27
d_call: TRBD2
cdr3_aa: CASSSPAGGYNEQFF
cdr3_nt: TGTGCCAGCAGTTCCCCAGCGGGGGGCTACAATGAGCAGTTCTTC

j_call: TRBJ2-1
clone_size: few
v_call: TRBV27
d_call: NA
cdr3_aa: CASSSALGWSSYNEQFF
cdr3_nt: TGTGCCAGCAGTTCCGCCCTTGGTTGGAGCTCCTACAATGAGCAGTTCTTC

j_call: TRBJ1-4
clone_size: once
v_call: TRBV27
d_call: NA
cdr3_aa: CASRPQGPGEKLFF
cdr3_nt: TGTGCCAGCAGGCCCCAGGGGCCTGGCGAAAAACTGTTTTTT

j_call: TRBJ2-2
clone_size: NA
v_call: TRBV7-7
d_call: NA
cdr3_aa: CASSLNMGLSPTGELFF
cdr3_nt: TGTGCTAGCAGCTTAAATATGGGCCTGTCCCCGACCGGGGAGCTGTTTTTT

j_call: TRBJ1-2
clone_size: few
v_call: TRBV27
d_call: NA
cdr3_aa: CASGKGNGYTF
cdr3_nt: TGTGCCAGCGGTAAGGGGAATGGCTACACCTTC

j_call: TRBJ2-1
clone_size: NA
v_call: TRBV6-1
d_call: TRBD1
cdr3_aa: CASTETGSYNEQFF
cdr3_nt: TGTGCCAGCACGGAGACAGGGTCCTACAATGAGCAGTTCTTC

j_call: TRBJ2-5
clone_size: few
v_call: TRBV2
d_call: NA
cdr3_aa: CASSSPLWPGQETQYF
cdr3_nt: TGTGCCAGCAGTTCCCCGCTATGGCCGGGGCAAGAGACCCAGTACTTC

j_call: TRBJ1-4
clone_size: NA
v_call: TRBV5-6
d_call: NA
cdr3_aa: CASSLDSAGEKLFF
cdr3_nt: TGTGCCAGCAGCTTGGACAGTGCGGGTGAAAAACTGTTTTTT

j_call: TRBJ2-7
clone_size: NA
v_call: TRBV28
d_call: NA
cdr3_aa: CASSFERSYEQYF
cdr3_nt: TGTGCCAGCAGTTTTGAGCGGAGCTACGAGCAGTACTTC

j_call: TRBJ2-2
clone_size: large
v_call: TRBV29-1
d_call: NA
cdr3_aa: CSAVLFSNTGELFF
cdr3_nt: TGCAGCGCCGTATTGTTTAGTAACACCGGGGAGCTGTTTTTT

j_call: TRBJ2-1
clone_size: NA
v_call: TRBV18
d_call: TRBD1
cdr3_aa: CASSSGTGGESGEQFF
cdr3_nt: TGTGCCAGCTCTTCCGGGACAGGGGGCGAGTCAGGAGAGCAGTTCTTC

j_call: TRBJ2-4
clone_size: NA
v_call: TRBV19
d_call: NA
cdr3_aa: CASTPRRAGYIQYF
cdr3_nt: TGTGCCAGTACCCCCAGGCGTGCTGGTTACATTCAGTACTTC

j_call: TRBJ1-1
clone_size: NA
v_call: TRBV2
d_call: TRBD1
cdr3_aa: CASSEAPGGIEAFF
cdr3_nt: TGTGCCAGCAGTGAAGCGCCAGGGGGCATTGAAGCTTTCTTT

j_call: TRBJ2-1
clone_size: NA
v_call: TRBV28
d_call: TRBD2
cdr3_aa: CASSPPTSGGPSYNEQFF
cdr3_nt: TGTGCCAGCAGCCCCCCGACTAGCGGGGGCCCCTCCTACAATGAGCAGTTCTTC

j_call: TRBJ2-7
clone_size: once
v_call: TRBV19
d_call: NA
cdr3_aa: CASSMRQLSYEQYF
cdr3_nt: TGTGCCAGTAGTATGCGGCAGCTCTCCTACGAGCAGTACTTC

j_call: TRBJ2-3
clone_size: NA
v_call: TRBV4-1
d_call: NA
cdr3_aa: CASSHGTDTQYF
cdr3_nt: TGCGCCAGCAGCCACGGCACAGATACGCAGTATTTT

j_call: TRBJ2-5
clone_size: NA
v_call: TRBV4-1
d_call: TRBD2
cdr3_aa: CASSQDLGGVYQETQYF
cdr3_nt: TGCGCCAGCAGCCAAGATTTGGGAGGGGTGTACCAAGAGACCCAGTACTTC

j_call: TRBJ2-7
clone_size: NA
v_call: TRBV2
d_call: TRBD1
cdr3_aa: CASSEEDREPYEQYF
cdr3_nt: TGTGCCAGCAGTGAGGAGGACAGGGAGCCCTACGAGCAGTACTTC

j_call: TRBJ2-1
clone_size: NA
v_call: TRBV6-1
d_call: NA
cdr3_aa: CASTGAYNEQFF
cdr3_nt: TGTGCCAGCACGGGGGCCTACAATGAGCAGTTCTTC

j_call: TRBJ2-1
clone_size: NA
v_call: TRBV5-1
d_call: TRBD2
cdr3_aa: CASSSLTSGHEQFF
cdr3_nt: TGCGCCAGCAGCTCGTTGACTAGCGGCCATGAGCAGTTCTTC

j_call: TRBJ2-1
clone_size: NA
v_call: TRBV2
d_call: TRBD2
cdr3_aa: CASSGLAGSEQFF
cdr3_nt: TGTGCCAGCAGCGGCCTAGCGGGCAGTGAGCAGTTCTTC

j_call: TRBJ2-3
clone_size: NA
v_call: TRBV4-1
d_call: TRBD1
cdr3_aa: CASSPPGQLTTDTQYF
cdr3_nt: TGCGCCAGCAGCCCGCCGGGACAGCTTACCACAGATACGCAGTATTTT

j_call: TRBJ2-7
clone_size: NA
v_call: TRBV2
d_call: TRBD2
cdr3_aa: CASSEGTSGYSYEQYF
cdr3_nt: TGTGCCAGCAGTGAAGGGACTAGCGGCTACTCCTACGAGCAGTACTTC

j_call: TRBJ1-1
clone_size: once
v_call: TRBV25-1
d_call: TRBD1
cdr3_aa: CASSHGQGQDTEAFF
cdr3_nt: TGTGCCAGCAGCCATGGACAGGGCCAGGACACTGAAGCTTTCTTT

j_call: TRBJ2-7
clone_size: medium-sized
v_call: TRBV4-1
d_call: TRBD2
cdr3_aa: CASSQGSSGYYEQYF
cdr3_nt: TGCGCCAGCAGCCAAGGGTCTAGCGGGTATTACGAGCAGTACTTC

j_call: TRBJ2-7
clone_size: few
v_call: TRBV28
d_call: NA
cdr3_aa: CASSFRTLSSYEQYF
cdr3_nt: TGTGCCAGCAGTTTCCGGACACTGAGCTCCTACGAGCAGTACTTC

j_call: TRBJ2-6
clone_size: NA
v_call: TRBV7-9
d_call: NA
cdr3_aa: CASSSPSGAGANVLTF
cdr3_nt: TGTGCCAGCAGCTCACCTTCAGGGGCTGGGGCCAACGTCCTGACTTTC